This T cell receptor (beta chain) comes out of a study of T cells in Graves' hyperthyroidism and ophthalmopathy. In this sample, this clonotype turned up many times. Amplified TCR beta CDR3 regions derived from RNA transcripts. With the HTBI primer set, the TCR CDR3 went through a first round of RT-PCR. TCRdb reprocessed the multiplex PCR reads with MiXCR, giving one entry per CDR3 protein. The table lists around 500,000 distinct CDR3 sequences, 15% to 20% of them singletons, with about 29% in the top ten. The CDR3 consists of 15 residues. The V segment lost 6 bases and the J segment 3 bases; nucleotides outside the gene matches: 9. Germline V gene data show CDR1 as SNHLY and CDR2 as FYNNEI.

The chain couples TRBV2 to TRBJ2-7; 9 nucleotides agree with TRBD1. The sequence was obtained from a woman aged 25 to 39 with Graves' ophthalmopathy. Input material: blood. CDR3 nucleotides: TGTGCCAGCAGGGATGGACAGGGGAAGATCTACGAGCAGTACTTC. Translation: CASRDGQGKIYEQYF.